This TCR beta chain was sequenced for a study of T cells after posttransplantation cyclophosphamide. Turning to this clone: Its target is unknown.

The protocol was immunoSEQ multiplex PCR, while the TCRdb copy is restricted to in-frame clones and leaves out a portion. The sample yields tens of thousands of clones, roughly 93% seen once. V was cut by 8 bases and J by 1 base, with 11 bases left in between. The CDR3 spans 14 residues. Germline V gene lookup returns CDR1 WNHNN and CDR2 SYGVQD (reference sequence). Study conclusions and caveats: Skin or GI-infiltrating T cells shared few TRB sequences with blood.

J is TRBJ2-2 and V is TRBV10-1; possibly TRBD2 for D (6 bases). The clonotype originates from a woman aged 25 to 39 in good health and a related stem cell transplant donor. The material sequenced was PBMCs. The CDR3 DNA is TGCGCCAGCCAAGGGCGGGGGAACACCGGGGAGCTGTTTTTT. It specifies CASQGRGNTGELFF.